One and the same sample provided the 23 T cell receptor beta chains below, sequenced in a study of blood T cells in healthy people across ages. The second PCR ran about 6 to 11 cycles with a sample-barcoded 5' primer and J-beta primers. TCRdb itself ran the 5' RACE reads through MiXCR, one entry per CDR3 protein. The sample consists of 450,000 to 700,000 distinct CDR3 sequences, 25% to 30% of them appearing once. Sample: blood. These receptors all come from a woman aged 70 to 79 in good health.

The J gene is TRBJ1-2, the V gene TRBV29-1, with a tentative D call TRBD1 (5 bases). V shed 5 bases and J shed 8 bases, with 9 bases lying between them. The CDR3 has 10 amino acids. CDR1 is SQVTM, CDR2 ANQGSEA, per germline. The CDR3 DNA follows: TGCAGCGTTTGGGGCGTAGGCTACACCTTC. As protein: CSVWGVGYTF. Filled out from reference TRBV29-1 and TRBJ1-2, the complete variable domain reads SAVISQKPSRDICQRGTSLTIQCQVDSQVTMMFWYRQQPGQSLTLIATANQGSEATYESGFVIDKFPISRPNLTFSTLTVSNMSPEDSSIYLCSVWGVGYTFGSGTRLTVV.

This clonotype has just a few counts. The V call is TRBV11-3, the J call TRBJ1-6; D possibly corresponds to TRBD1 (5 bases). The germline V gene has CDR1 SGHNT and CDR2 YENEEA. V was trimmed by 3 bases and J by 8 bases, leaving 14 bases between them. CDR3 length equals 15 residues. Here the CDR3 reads CASSLTDSIYSPLHF. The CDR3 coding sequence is TGTGCCAGCAGCTTGACAGACTCGATTTATTCACCCCTCCACTTT.

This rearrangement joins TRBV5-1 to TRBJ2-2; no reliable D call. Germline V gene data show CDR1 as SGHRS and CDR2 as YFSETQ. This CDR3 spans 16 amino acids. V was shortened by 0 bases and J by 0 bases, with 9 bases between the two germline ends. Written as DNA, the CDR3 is TGCGCCAGCAGCTTGGTCCTAGGGACGAACACCGGGGAGCTGTTTTTT. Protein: CASSLVLGTNTGELFF.

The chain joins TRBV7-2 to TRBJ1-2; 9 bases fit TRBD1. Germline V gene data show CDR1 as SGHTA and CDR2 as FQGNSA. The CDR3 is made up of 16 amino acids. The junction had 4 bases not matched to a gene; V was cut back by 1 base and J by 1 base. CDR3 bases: TGTGCCAGCAGCTTAGGGACAGGGGCCCTTAACTATGGCTACACCTTC. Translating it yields CASSLGTGALNYGYTF.

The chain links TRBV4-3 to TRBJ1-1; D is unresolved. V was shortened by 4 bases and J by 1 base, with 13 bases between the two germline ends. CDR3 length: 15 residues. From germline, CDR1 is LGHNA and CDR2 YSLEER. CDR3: CASSLEPGRNTEAFF. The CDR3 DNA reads TGCGCCAGCAGCCTAGAACCTGGTCGGAACACTGAAGCTTTCTTT.

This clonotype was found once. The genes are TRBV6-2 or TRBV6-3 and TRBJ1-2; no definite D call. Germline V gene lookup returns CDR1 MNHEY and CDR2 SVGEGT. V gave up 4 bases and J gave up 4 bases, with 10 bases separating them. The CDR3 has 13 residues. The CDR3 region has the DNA TGTGCCAGCAGTTGGGCAGGTCGCTATGGCTACACCTTC. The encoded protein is CASSWAGRYGYTF.

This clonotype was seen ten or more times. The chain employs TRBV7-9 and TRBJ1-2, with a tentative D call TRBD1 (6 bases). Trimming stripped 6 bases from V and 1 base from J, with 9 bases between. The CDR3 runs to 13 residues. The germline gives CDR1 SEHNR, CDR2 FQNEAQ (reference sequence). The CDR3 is CASSSDSNYGYTF. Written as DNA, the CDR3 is TGTGCCAGCAGTTCGGACAGTAACTATGGCTACACCTTC. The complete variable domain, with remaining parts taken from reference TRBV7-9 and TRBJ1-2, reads DTGVSQNPRHKITKRGQNVTFRCDPISEHNRLYWYRQTLGQGPEFLTYFQNEAQLEKSRLLSDRFSAERPKGSFSTLEIQRTEQGDSAMYLCASSSDSNYGYTFGSGTRLTVV.

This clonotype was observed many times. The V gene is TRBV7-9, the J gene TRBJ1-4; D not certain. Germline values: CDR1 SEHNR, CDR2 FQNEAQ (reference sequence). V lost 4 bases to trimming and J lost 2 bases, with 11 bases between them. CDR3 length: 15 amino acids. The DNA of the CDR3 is TGTGCCAGCAGCTCACCCTGGGGTACTAATGAAAAACTGTTTTTT. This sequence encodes CASSSPWGTNEKLFF.

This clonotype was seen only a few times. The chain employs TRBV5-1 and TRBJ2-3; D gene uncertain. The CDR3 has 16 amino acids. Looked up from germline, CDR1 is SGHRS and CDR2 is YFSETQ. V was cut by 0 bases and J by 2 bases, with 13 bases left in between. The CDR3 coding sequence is TGCGCCAGCAGCTTGGACAGCCCCCGAATCACAGATACGCAGTATTTT. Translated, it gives CASSLDSPRITDTQYF.

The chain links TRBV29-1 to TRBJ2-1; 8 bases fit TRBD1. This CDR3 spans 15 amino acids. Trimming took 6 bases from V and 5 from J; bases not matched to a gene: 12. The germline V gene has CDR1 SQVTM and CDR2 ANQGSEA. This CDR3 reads CSVKVPGQANNEQFF. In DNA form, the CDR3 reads TGCAGCGTGAAAGTACCGGGACAGGCCAACAATGAGCAGTTCTTC.

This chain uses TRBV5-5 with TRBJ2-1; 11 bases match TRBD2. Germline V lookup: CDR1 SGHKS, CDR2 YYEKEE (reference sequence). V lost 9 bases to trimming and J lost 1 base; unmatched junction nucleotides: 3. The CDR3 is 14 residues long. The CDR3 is CATTSGGSYNEQFF. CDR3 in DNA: TGTGCCACCACTAGCGGGGGTTCCTACAATGAGCAGTTCTTC.

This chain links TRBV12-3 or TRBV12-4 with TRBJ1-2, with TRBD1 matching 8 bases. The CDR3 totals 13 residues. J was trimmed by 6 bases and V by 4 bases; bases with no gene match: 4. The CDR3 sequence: CASSSGQGDGYTF. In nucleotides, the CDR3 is TGTGCCAGCAGTTCAGGACAGGGCGATGGCTACACCTTC.

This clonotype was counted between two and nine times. CDR3 sequence (DNA): TGTGCCAGCAGCGACAGCGGGGGGACGCCTCGGGACGAGCAGTACTTC. It yields the protein CASSDSGGTPRDEQYF. The V call is TRBV4-2, the J call TRBJ2-7; 9 nucleotides align to TRBD2. Trimming cost V 5 bases and J 5 bases; bases outside gene matches: 13. The CDR3 contains 16 residues. Germline V lookup: CDR1 LGHNA, CDR2 YNFKEQ.

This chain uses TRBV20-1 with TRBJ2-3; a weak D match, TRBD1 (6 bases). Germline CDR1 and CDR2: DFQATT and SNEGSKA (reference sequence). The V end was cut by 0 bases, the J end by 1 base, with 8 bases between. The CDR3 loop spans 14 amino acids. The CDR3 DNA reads TGCAGTGCTAGAGAGGCAGGGGGCACAGATACGCAGTATTTT. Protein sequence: CSAREAGGTDTQYF.

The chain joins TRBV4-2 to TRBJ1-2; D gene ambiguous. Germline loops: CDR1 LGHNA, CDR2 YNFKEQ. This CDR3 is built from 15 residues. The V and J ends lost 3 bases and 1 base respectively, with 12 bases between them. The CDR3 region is CASSHPDGNNYGYTF. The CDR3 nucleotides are TGTGCCAGCAGCCACCCGGACGGAAATAACTATGGCTACACCTTC.

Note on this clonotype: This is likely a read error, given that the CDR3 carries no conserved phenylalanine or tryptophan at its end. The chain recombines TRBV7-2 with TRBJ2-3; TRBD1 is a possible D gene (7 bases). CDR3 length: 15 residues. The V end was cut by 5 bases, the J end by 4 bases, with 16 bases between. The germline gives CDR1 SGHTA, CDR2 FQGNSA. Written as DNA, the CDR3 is TGTGCCAGCAGCGGACAGGCAGGAGGGTCAGATACGCAGTATTCT. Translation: CASSGQAGGSDTQYS.

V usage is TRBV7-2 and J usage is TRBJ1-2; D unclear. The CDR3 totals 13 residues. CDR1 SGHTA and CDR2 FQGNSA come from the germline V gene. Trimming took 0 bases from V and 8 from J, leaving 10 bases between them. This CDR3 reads CASSLARGVGYTF. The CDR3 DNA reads TGTGCCAGCAGCTTAGCGCGGGGAGTCGGCTACACCTTC. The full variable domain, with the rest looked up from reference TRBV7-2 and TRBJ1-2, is GAGVSQSPSNKVTEKGKDVELRCDPISGHTALYWYRQSLGQGLEFLIYFQGNSAPDKSGLPSDRFSAERTGGSVSTLTIQRTQQEDSAVYLCASSLARGVGYTFGSGTRLTVV.

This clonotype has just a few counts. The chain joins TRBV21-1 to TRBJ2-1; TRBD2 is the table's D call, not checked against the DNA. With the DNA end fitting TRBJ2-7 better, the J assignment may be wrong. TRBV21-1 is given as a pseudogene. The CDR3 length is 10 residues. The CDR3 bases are TGTGCCAGCAGGCCCTACGAGCAGTACTTC. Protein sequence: CASRPYEQYF.

CDR3 protein: CASSQDWNRDYGYTF. As DNA, the CDR3 is TGTGCCAGCAGCCAAGATTGGAACAGGGACTATGGCTACACCTTC. The chain has TRBV3-1 and TRBJ1-2, with a tentative D call TRBD1 (6 bases). V was cut by 0 bases and J by 3 bases, with 11 bases left in between. CDR1 and CDR2 from the germline V gene are LGHDT and YNNKEL (reference sequence). CDR3 length equals 15 residues.

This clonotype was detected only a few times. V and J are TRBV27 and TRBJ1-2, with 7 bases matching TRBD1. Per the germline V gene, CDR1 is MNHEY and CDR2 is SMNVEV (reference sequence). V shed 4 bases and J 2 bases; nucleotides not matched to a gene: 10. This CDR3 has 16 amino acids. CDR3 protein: CASSSPETGPNYGYTF. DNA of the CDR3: TGTGCCAGCAGTTCCCCCGAGACAGGGCCCAACTATGGCTACACCTTC.

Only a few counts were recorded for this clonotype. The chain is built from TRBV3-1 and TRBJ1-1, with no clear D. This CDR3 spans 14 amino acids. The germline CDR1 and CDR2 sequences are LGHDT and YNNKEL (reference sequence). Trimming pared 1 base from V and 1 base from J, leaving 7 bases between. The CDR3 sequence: CASSQVISNTEAFF. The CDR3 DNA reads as TGTGCCAGCAGCCAAGTCATCTCGAACACTGAAGCTTTCTTT. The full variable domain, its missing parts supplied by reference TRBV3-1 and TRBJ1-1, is DTAVSQTPKYLVTQMGNDKSIKCEQNLGHDTMYWYKQDSKKFLKIMFSYNNKELIINETVPNRFSPKSPDKAHLNLHINSLELGDSAVYFCASSQVISNTEAFFGQGTRLTVV.

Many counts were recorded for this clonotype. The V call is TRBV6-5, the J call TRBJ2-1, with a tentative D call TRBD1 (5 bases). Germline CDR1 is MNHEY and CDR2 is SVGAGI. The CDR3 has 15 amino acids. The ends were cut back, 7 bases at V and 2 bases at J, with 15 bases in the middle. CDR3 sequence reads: CASTRRGLTYNEQFF. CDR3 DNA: TGTGCCAGCACCCGAAGGGGCCTAACCTACAATGAGCAGTTCTTC.

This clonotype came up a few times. The CDR3 loop reads CAISHEETQYF. In DNA, the CDR3 is TGTGCCATCAGTCATGAAGAGACCCAGTACTTC. The gene calls are TRBV10-3 and TRBJ2-5; D gene unclear. The germline CDR1 and CDR2 sequences are ENHRY and SYGVKD. The CDR3 sequence is 11 residues long. The V end lost 5 bases, the J end lost 3 bases, and 4 bases lay between the germline ends.